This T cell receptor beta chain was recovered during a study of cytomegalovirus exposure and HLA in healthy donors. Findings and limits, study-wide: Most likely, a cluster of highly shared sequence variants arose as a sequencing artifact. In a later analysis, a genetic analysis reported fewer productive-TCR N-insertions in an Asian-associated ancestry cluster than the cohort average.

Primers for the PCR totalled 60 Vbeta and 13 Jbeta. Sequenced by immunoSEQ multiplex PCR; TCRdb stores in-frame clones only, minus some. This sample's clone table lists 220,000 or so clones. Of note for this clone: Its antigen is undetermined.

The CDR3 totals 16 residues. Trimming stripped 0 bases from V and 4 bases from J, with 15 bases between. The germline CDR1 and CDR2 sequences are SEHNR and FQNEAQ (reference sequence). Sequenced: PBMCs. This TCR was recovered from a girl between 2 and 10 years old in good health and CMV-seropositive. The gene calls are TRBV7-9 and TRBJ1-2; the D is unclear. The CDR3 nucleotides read TGTGCCAGCAGCTTAGCACAGCCAGCAAGTGGCTATGGCTACACCTTC. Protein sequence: CASSLAQPASGYGYTF.